This T cell receptor (beta chain) came from a study of blood T cell repertoires in COVID-19. In the study overall: The study drew acute and convalescent COVID-19 samples from the United States, Italy and Spain. From T cells, B-cell-depleted T cells, or PBMCs came the material, which was cDNA or gDNA.

The V segment lost 6 bases and the J segment 4 bases; nucleotides outside the gene matches: 5. The CDR3 runs to 13 residues. Seattle cases were enrolled at active infection and followed longitudinally. This table comes from immunoSEQ multiplex PCR, and its TCRdb copy is limited to in-frame clones, with some not included. The data contain about 280,000 clones, about nine tenths of them singletons. The origin of this receptor is a woman aged 25 to 39 with COVID-19, enrolled during active disease. The chain has TRBV12-3 or TRBV12-4 and TRBJ2-7; 8 nucleotides match TRBD1. Input material: peripheral blood. For the CDR3, the DNA is TGTGCCAGCAGCCCGGGACAGGTGTACGAGCAGTACTTC. Translating gives CASSPGQVYEQYF.